The 7 T cell receptor beta chains reported below all come from one sample, sequenced in a study of T cell repertoires in cytomegalovirus infection. These receptors have no known antigen. TCRdb processed the reads anew with MiXCR; each CDR3 protein has one entry. The sample has about 920,000 distinct CDR3 sequences, roughly 30% seen once. Sample: cultured CD8+ T cells from PBMCs, taken from culture after CMV antigen stimulation. The source of these receptors is a human donor in good health (CMV status not recorded). Some clones in this sample may be carry-over from other donors' samples.

This clonotype was found many times. The chain uses TRBV6-2 or TRBV6-3 and TRBJ2-1; D is unclear. V gave up 5 bases and J gave up 10 bases, with 24 bases separating them. This CDR3 is 16 amino acids long. CDR1 MNHEY and CDR2 SVGEGT come from the germline V gene. The CDR3 protein is CASSKATPGAIGEQFF. The DNA of the CDR3 is TGTGCCAGCAGTAAAGCGACACCGGGCGCAATAGGGGAGCAGTTCTTC.

Turning to this clonotype: A much more abundant neighbour one base away suggests this may be a read error. The chain employs TRBV7-2 and TRBJ2-1; the match to TRBD1 covers 7 bases. With 3 bases clipped from V and 4 bases from J, the junction kept 9 bases outside the gene matches. CDR3 size: 16 residues. CDR1 and CDR2 from the germline V gene are SGHTA and FQGNSA. The CDR3 region has the DNA TGTGCCAGCAGCTTTAGTAGCGAGGGGGCTTACAATGAGCAGTTCTTC. Translation: CASSFSSEGAYNEQFF.

The chain carries TRBV11-2 and TRBJ2-1; 8 nucleotides align to TRBD2. Germline V gene sequence: CDR1 SGHAT, CDR2 FQNNGV. The CDR3 has 17 amino acids. Trimming took 0 bases from V and 10 from J; bases not matched to a gene: 14. The CDR3 nucleotides are TGTGCCAGCAGCTTAGATGGGGGACTAGGGAGCGCTCAGGAGCAGTTCTTC. It is translated as CASSLDGGLGSAQEQFF.

This clonotype occurred a few times. The gene calls are TRBV6-1 and TRBJ1-1; tentative D call: TRBD1 (5 bases). The CDR3 sequence is 14 residues long. CDR1 and CDR2 from the germline V gene are MNHNS and SASEGT. V shed 5 bases and J shed 4 bases, with 14 bases lying between them. CDR3 DNA: TGTGCCAGCAGTCTCAGGGCCCGCTTCACTGAAGCTTTCTTT. It yields the protein CASSLRARFTEAFF.

V is TRBV7-6 and J is TRBJ1-1; D uncertain. The length of the CDR3 is 14 residues. Trimming removed 1 base at V and 5 bases at J, with 11 bases between. Germline assignment: CDR1 SGHVS and CDR2 FNYEAQ. The CDR3 DNA sequence: TGTGCCAGCAGCTTAGTAAAGGCGCGTACTGAAGCTTTCTTT. Translated: CASSLVKARTEAFF.

This clonotype was observed many times. V usage is TRBV6-1 and J usage is TRBJ1-1, with TRBD1 as a possible D gene (6 bases). CDR1 is MNHNS and CDR2 is SASEGT in the germline V gene. V lost 6 bases and J lost 8, with 22 bases in between. The length of the CDR3 is 15 residues. The CDR3 is CASRGHDGPNMEAFF. The CDR3 nucleotides read TGTGCCAGCAGGGGACACGACGGTCCGAACATGGAAGCTTTCTTT.

This chain links TRBV5-6 with TRBJ2-1, with 7 bases identical to TRBD1. Germline trimming cut 2 bases from V and 4 bases from J; bases unmatched to any gene: 9. The CDR3 has 16 amino acids. Germline V lookup: CDR1 SGHDT, CDR2 YYEEEE. CDR3 region: CASSFLTGQHYNEQFF. The CDR3 DNA reads TGTGCCAGCAGCTTTTTAACGGGACAGCATTACAATGAGCAGTTCTTC.